What follows is one TCR beta chain and its context. The data derive from a study of blood T cell repertoires in COVID-19. The V gene's germline CDR1 is KGHDR and CDR2 SFDVKD. This CDR3 comprises 15 residues. Trimming cost V 5 bases and J 8 bases; bases outside gene matches: 11. In the original processing: The assay estimated nucleated cells by amplifying reference gene primers. The table came from immunoSEQ multiplex PCR; TCRdb's copy has only in-frame clones and leaves some out. From that table come the V and J calls and clone size; the DNA was used to work out D and trimming. Among 170,000 or so clones, approximately 84% were seen once, and the ten largest hold 12% to 15%.

The sequence was collected from a man between 18 and 35 years old with active or convalescent COVID-19. This chain uses TRBV24-1 with TRBJ2-1; TRBD1 matches at 7 bases. Material for sequencing was peripheral blood. The CDR3 is CATSVRQGYGYEQFF. Written as DNA, the CDR3 is TGTGCCACCAGTGTTAGACAGGGTTACGGCTATGAGCAGTTCTTC.